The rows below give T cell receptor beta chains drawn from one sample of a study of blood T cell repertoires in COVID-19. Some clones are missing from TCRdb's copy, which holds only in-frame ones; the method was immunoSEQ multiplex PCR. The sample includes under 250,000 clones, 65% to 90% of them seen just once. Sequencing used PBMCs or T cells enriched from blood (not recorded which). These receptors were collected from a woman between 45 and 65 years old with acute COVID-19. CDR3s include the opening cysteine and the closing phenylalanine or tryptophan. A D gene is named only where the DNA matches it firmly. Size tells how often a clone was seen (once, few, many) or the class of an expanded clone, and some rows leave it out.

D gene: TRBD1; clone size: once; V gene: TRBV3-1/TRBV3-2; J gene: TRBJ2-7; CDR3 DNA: TGTGCCAGCAGCCATTCACTTAACCCGGGACAGGGGTTTTACGAGCAGTACTTC; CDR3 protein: CASSHSLNPGQGFYEQYF
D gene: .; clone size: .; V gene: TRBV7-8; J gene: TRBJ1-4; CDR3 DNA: TGTGCCAGCAGCCTCGGGGGTGAAAAACTGTTTTTT; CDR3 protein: CASSLGGEKLFF
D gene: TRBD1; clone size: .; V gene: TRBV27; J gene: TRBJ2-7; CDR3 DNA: TGTGCCACGGCCCGGGACAGGGTCTACGAGCAGTACTTC; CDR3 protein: CATARDRVYEQYF
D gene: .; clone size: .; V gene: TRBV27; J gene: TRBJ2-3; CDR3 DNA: TGTGCCAGCACTCCGGGTTCAGGGAGGGATACGCAGTATTTT; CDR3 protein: CASTPGSGRDTQYF
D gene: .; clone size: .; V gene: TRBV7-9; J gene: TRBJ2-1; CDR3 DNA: TGTGCCAGCAGCCCCCGGGTCAGCTCCTACAATGAGCAGTTCTTC; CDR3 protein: CASSPRVSSYNEQFF
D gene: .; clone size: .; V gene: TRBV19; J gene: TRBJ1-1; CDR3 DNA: TGTGCCAGTCGAGGGGGGGCGAACACTGAAGCTTTCTTT; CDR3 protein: CASRGGANTEAFF
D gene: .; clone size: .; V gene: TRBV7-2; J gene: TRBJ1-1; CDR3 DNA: TGTGCCAGCAGCTTGAGGTTAATGAACACTGAAGCTTTCTTT; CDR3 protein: CASSLRLMNTEAFF
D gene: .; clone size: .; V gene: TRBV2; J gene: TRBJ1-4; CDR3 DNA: TGTGCCAGCAGTGAGGGCCCGTCACCTGAAAAACTGTTTTTT; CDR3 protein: CASSEGPSPEKLFF
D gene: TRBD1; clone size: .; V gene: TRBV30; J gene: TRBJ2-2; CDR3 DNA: TGTGCCTGGAGTGACTTTATGACAGGGACCAAAGCGAACACCGGGGAGCTGTTTTTT; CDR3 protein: CAWSDFMTGTKANTGELFF
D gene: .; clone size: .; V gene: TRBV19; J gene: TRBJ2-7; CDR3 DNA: TGTGCCAGTAGTATTACAGGACACCGTTACTCCTACGAGCAGTACTTC; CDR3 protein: CASSITGHRYSYEQYF
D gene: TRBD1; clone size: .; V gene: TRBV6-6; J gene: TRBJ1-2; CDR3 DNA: TGTGCCAGCAGGGGGGGCACAGGGGCTAACTATGGCTACACCTTC; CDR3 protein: CASRGGTGANYGYTF
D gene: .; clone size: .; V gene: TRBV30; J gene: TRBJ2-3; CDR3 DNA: TGTGCCTGGAGTTTTGCGGGGTCAGATACGCAGTATTTT; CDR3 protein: CAWSFAGSDTQYF
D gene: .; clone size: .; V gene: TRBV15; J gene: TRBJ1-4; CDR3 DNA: TGTGCCACCAGCAAACGGGGGGACGAAAAACTGTTTTTT; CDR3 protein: CATSKRGDEKLFF
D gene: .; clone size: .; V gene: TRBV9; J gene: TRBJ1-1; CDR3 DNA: TGTGCCAGCAGCGCGACAGTGAACACTGAAGCTTTCTTT; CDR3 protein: CASSATVNTEAFF
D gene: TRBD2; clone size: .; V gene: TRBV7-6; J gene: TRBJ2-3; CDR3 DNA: TGTGCCAGCAGCTCGGGACTAGCGGGGGGGGTGGATACGCAGTATTTT; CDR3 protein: CASSSGLAGGVDTQYF
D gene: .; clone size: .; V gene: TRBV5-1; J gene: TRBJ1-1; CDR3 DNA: TGCGCCAGCAGCTTGGAGCTTATGGTGAACACTGAAGCTTTCTTT; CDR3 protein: CASSLELMVNTEAFF
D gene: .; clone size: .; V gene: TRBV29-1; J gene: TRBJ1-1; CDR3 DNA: TGCAGCGTTGCTGAGACAAGAGAAGCTTTCTTT; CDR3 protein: CSVAETREAFF
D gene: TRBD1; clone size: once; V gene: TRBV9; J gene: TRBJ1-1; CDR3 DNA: TGTGCCAGCAGCGTAGCCGGGACAGGGAGCACTGAAGCTTTCTTT; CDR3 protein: CASSVAGTGSTEAFF
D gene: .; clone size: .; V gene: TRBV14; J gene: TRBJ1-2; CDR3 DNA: TGTGCCAGCAGCCAAGATTTAGCAGAACTAGGCTACACCTTC; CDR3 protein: CASSQDLAELGYTF
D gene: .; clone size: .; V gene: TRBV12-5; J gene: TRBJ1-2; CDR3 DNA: TGTGCTAGTGGTTTGCAGGGGCTCTATGGCTACACCTTC; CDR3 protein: CASGLQGLYGYTF
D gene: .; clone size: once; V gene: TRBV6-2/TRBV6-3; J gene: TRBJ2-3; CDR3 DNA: TGTGCCAGCAGTTACCACAGATTCACAGATACGCAGTATTTT; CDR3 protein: CASSYHRFTDTQYF
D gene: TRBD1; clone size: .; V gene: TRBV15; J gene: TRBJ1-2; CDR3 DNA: TGTGCCACCAGCAGAATAGGGACAGGGCCCTATGGCTACACCTTC; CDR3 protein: CATSRIGTGPYGYTF
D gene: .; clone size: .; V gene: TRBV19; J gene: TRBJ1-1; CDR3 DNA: TGTGTCGTAGACAGCAACACTGAAGCTTTCTTT; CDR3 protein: CVVDSNTEAFF
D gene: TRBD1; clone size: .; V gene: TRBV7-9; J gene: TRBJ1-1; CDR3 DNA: TGTGCCAGCAGCGATAATTGGACAGGGGAAACTTTCTTT; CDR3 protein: CASSDNWTGETFF
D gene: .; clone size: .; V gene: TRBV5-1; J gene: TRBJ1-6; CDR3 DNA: TGCGCCAGCAGTCCTGACAGTTTTAATTCACCCCTCCACTTT; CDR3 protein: CASSPDSFNSPLHF
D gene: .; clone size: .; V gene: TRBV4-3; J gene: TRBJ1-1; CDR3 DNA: TGCGCCAGCAGCCGAGTACAGGGGAACACTGAAGCTTTCTTT; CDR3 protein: CASSRVQGNTEAFF
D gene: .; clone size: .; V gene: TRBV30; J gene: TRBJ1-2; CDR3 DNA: TGTGCCTGGAAGGCGGACAACCCTGGCTACACCTTC; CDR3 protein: CAWKADNPGYTF
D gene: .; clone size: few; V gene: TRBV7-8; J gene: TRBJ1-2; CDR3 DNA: TGTGCCAGCAGCTTATTGCGGGCCGACTATGGCTACACCTTC; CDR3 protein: CASSLLRADYGYTF
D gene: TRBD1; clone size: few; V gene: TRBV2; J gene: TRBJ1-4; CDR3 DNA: TGTGCCAGCAGTCGGGGCAGGGACAGTGAAAAACTGTTTTTT; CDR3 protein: CASSRGRDSEKLFF
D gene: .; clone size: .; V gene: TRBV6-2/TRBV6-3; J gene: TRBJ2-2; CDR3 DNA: TGTGCCAGCAGTTACGCGCACACCGGGGAGCTGTTTTTT; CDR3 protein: CASSYAHTGELFF
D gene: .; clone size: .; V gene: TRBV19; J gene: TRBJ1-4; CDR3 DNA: TGTGCCAGTAGTATGGGCCTGGGGACGGGGGGTGAAAAACTGTTTTTT; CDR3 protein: CASSMGLGTGGEKLFF
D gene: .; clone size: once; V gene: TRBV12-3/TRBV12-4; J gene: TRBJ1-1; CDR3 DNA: TGTGCCAGCAGTTTACCGGGTTCGGCTTTCTTT; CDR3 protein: CASSLPGSAFF
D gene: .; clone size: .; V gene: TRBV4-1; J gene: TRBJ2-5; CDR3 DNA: TGCGCCAGCAGCCAAGAGCCCCAGGGGAAAAAGACCCAGTACTTC; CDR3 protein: CASSQEPQGKKTQYF
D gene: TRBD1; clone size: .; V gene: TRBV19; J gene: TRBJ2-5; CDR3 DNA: TGTGCCAGTACCCCGACAGGGGGCATCGAGACCCAGTACTTC; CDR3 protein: CASTPTGGIETQYF
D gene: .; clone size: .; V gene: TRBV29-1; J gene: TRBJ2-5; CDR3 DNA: TGCAGCGTTGAAGAGTTCGCGGAGACCCAGTACTTC; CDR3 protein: CSVEEFAETQYF
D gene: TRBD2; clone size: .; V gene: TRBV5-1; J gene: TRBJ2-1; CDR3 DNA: TGCGCCAGCAGGGAAGCGGGGGGACGCTCCTACAATGAGCAGTTCTTC; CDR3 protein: CASREAGGRSYNEQFF
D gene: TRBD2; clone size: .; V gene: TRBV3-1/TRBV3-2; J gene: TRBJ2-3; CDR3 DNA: TGTGCCAGCAGCCAACCGGGGGGAGGTCGAGCAGATACGCAGTATTTT; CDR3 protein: CASSQPGGGRADTQYF
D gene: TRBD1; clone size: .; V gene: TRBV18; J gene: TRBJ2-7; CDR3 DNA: TGTGCCAGCTACTCCGACAGGGGAAGCTACGAGCAGTACTTC; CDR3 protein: CASYSDRGSYEQYF
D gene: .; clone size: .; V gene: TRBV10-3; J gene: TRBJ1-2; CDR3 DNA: TGTGCCATCAGAGAGGGAGGCAATAACTATGGCTACACCTTC; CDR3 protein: CAIREGGNNYGYTF
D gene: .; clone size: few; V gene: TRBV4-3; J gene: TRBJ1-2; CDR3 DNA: TGCGCCAGCAGCCAAGACGGGTCTGACTATGGCTACACCTTC; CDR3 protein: CASSQDGSDYGYTF
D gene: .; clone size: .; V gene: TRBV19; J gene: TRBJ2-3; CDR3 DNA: TGTGCCAGTAGTATAGCTTCGGGGGACACAGATACGCAGTATTTT; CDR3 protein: CASSIASGDTDTQYF
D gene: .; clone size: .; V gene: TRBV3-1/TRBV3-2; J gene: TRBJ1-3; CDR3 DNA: TGTGCCAGCAGCCGGGACAACTCTGGAAACACCATATATTTT; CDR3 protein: CASSRDNSGNTIYF
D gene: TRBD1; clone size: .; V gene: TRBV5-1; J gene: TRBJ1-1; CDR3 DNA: TGCGCCAGCAGCCGGGACAGGGGGCAGGCGGACACTGAAGCTTTCTTT; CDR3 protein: CASSRDRGQADTEAFF
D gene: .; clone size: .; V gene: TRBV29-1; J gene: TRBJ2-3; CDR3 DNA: TGCAGCGTTTTCGGGACACTTTTAGATACGCAGTATTTT; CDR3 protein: CSVFGTLLDTQYF
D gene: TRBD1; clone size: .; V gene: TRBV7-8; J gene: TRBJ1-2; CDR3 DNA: TGTGCCAGCAGCCAGGGACAGACTAACTATGGCTACACCTTC; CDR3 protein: CASSQGQTNYGYTF
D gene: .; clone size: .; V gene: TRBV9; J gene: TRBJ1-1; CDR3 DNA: TGTGCCAGCAGCGTCCAACCTATACAGGGCACTGAAGCTTTCTTT; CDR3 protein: CASSVQPIQGTEAFF
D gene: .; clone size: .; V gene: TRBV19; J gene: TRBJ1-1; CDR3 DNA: TGTGCCAGCCAAGGACAGCTGAACACTGAAGCTTTCTTT; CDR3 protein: CASQGQLNTEAFF
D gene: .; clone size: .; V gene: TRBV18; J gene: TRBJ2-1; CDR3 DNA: TGTGCCAGCTCACCCATGGACAGGGAGGGGAATGAGCAGTTCTTC; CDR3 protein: CASSPMDREGNEQFF
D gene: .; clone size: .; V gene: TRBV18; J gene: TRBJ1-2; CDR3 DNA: TGTGCCAGCTCCCAGAGCAGCCGGGGTCGTGGCTACACCTTC; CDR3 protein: CASSQSSRGRGYTF
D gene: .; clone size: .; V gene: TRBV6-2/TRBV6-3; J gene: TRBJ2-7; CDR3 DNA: TGTGCCAGCAGTTACTCGATCCGGACTGCCGACTACGAGCAGTACTTC; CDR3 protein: CASSYSIRTADYEQYF
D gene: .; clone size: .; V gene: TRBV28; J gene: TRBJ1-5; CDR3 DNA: TGTGCCAGCAGTTTATATCTAGGCAATCAGCCCCAGCATTTT; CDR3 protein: CASSLYLGNQPQHF
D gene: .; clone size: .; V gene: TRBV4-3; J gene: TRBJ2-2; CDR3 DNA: TGCGCCAGCAGCCAAGATGGTAGGAACACCGGGGAGCTGTTTTTT; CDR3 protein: CASSQDGRNTGELFF
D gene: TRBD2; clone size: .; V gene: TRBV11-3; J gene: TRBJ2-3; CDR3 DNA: TGTGCCAGCAGCCCGTCAGCGGGGTTAGGTACAGATACGCAGTATTTT; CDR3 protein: CASSPSAGLGTDTQYF